This passage covers 8 T cell receptor beta chains from one sample sequenced in a study of blood T cell repertoires in COVID-19. The repertoire was sequenced with immunoSEQ multiplex PCR; TCRdb's copy has only in-frame clones and lacks some. In the table there are a few hundred thousand clones, roughly nine tenths of which are singletons. Sequencing used PBMCs or T cells enriched from blood (not recorded which). The source of these receptors is a woman aged 25-40 years who had recovered from COVID-19.

The chain uses TRBV28 and TRBJ1-2; 7 nucleotides line up with TRBD1. Germline assignment: CDR1 MDHEN and CDR2 SYDVKM. CDR3 length equals 16 residues. With 6 bases clipped from V and 2 bases from J, the junction kept 12 bases outside the gene matches. As DNA, the CDR3 is TGTGCCAGCAGCCTTAAAGGACAGGTTTACAACTATGGCTACACCTTC. It codes for CASSLKGQVYNYGYTF.

This rearrangement joins TRBV5-1 to TRBJ1-1; tentatively, D is TRBD1 (6 bases). The CDR3 has 14 residues. Germline V gives CDR1 SGHRS, CDR2 YFSETQ. V was clipped by 0 bases and J by 4 bases, with 10 bases between them. The CDR3 protein is CASSLDRAGTEAFF. The CDR3 coding sequence is TGCGCCAGCAGCTTGGACAGGGCGGGCACTGAAGCTTTCTTT.

V usage is TRBV9 and J usage is TRBJ2-1; 7 nucleotides match TRBD2. Trimming took 3 bases from V and 0 from J; bases not matched to a gene: 12. Germline values: CDR1 SGDLS, CDR2 YYNGEE. This CDR3 contains 18 residues. The CDR3 DNA reads as TGTGCCAGCAGCGGGATCATTACAGCGGGGTCCTCCTACAATGAGCAGTTCTTC. Its translation: CASSGIITAGSSYNEQFF.

This sequence joins TRBV28 and TRBJ1-2, with D possibly being TRBD1 (6 bases). Germline V gene data show CDR1 as MDHEN and CDR2 as SYDVKM. The ends were cut back, 4 bases at V and 1 base at J, with 16 bases in the middle. This CDR3 comprises 16 residues. In nucleotides, the CDR3 is TGTGCCAGCAGTTCCCAGAGGGGGTCATTTAACTATGGCTACACCTTC. The encoded protein is CASSSQRGSFNYGYTF.

The chain uses TRBV28 and TRBJ1-6, with D maybe TRBD1 (6 bases). V was shortened by 4 bases and J by 8 bases, with 12 bases between the two germline ends. Germline assignment: CDR1 MDHEN and CDR2 SYDVKM. The CDR3 loop spans 14 amino acids. In DNA form, the CDR3 reads TGTGCCAGCAGTTCGGGACAAAGCGATTCACCCCTCCACTTT. This sequence encodes CASSSGQSDSPLHF.

The chain joins TRBV5-3 to TRBJ2-7; D gene ambiguous. TRBV5-3 is known as an ORF, though its function is uncertain. Between the trimmed V and J ends, which lost 4 bases and 4 bases, there was a span of 6 bases. The CDR3 consists of 11 residues. CDR3 amino acids: CARSPTYEQYF. In DNA form, the CDR3 reads TGTGCCAGAAGCCCTACTTACGAGCAGTACTTC.

V is TRBV6-5 and J is TRBJ2-1; 8 positions agree with TRBD2. Germline V gene data show CDR1 as MNHEY and CDR2 as SVGAGI. This CDR3 is built from 13 residues. The junction had 10 bases not matched to a gene; V was cut back by 11 bases and J by 7 bases. CDR3 nucleotide sequence: TGTGCCTGCATGCGGGGGGCGGGGAATGAGCAGTTCTTC. Translating it yields CACMRGAGNEQFF.

The chain couples TRBV18 to TRBJ2-7; TRBD1 might be the D (5 bases). The CDR3 is 13 residues long. Trimming took 3 bases from V and 0 from J, leaving 6 bases between them. From germline, CDR1 is KGHSH and CDR2 LQKENI. Here the CDR3 DNA reads TGTGCCAGCTCACCGACAGTCTCCTACGAGCAGTACTTC. Its protein product is CASSPTVSYEQYF.